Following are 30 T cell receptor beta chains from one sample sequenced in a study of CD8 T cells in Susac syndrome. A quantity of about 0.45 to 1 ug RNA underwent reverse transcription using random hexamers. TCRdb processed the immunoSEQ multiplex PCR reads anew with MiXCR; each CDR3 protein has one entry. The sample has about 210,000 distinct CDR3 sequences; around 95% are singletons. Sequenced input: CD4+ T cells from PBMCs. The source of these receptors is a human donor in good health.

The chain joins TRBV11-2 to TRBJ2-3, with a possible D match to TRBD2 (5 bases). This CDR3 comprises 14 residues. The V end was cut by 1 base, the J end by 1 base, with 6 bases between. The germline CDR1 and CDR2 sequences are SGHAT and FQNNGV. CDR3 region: CASSLGGRTDTQYF. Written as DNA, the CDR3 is TGTGCCAGCAGCTTAGGAGGGCGCACAGATACGCAGTATTTT.

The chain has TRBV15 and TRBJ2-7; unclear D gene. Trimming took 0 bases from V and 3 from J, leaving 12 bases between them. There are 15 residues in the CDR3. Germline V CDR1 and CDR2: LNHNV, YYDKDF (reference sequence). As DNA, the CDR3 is TGTGCCACCAGCAGAGATAGGGCTCTCGACTACGAGCAGTACTTC. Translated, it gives CATSRDRALDYEQYF.

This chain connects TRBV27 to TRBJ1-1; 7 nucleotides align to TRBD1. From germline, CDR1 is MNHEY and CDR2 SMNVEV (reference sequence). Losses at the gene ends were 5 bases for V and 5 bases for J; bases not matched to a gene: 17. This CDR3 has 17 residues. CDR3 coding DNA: TGTGCCAGCAGTCAGCTAGGGGGCTGGATCAGGAGGACTGAAGCTTTCTTT. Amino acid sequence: CASSQLGGWIRRTEAFF.

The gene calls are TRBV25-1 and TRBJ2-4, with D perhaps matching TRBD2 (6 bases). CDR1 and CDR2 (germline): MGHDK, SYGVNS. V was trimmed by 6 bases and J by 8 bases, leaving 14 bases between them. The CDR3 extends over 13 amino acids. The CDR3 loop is CASRGPGVDIQYF. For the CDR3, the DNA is TGTGCCAGCAGGGGACCGGGGGTGGACATTCAGTACTTC. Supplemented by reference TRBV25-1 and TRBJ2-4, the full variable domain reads EADIYQTPRYLVIGTGKKITLECSQTMGHDKMYWYQQDPGMELHLIHYSYGVNSTEKGDLSSESTVSRIRTEHFPLTLESARPSHTSQYLCASRGPGVDIQYFGAGTRLSVL.

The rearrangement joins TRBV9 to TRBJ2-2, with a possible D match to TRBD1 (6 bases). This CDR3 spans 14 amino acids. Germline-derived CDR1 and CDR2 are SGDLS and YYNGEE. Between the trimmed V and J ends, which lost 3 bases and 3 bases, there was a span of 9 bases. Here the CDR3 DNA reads TGTGCCAGCAGCGGACAGGCCCACACCGGGGAGCTGTTTTTT. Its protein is CASSGQAHTGELFF.

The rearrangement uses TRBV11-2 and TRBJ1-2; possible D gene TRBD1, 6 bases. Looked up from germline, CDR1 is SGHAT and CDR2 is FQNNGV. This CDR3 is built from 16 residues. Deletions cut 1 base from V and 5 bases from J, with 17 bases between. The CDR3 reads CASSLVRGRAPYGYTF. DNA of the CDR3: TGTGCCAGCAGCTTAGTAAGGGGGAGGGCTCCGTATGGCTACACCTTC.

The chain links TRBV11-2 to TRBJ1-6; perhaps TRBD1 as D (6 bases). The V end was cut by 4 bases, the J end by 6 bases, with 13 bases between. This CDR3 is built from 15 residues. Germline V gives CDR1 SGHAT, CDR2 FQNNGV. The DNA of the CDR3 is TGTGCCAGCAGCTCCCGGACAGCAACTAATTCACCCCTCCACTTT. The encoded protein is CASSSRTATNSPLHF.

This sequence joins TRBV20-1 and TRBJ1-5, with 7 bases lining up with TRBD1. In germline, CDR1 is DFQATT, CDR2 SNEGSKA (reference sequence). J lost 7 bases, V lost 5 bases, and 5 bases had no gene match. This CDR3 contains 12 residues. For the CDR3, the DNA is TGCAGTGCTGCGACAGGGCAGCAGCCCCAGCATTTT. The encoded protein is CSAATGQQPQHF.

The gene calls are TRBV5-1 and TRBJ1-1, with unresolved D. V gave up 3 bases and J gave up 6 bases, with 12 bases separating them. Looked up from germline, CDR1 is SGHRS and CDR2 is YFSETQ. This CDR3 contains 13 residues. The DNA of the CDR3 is TGCGCCAGCAGCTCGGTCGGGCTGGCTGAAGCTTTCTTT. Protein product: CASSSVGLAEAFF.

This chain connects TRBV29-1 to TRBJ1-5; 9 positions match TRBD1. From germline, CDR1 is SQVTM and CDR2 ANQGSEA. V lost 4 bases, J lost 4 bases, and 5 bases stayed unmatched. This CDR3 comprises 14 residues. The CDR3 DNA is TGCAGCGTTGTGACAGGGGGAAGAAATCAGCCCCAGCATTTT. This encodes CSVVTGGRNQPQHF.

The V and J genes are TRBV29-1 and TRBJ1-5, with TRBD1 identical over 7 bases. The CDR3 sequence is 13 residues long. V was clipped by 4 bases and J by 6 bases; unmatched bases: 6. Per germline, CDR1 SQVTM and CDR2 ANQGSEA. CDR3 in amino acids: CSVGGTATQPQHF. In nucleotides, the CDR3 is TGCAGCGTTGGAGGGACAGCCACTCAGCCCCAGCATTTT.

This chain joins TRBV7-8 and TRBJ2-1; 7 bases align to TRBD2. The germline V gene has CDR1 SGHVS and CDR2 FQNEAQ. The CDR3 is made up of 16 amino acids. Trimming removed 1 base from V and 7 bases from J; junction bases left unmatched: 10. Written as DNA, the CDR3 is TGTGCCAGCAGCTTAGGGGGCGGGAGTGCTTCTAATGAGCAGTTCTTC. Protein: CASSLGGGSASNEQFF.

The CDR3 DNA follows: TGTGCCAGCTCACGAGGTGATTCACCCCTCCACTTT. Its protein product is CASSRGDSPLHF. This sequence joins TRBV18 and TRBJ1-6; D gene uncertain. CDR1 KGHSH and CDR2 LQKENI come from the germline V gene. The V end was cut by 4 bases, the J end by 8 bases, with 6 bases between. CDR3 length: 12 amino acids.

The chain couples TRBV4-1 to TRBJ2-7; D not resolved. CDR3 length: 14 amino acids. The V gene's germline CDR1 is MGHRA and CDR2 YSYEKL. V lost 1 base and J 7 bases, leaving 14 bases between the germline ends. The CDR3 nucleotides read TGCGCCAGCAGCCAAGCGTCTCCGAAACTTGAGCAGTACGTC. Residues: CASSQASPKLEQYV.

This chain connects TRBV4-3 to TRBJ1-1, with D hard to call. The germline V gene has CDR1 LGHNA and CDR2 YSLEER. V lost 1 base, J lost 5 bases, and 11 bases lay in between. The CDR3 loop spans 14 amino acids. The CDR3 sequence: CASSQGAEGTEAFF. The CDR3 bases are TGCGCCAGCAGCCAAGGGGCGGAAGGAACTGAAGCTTTCTTT.

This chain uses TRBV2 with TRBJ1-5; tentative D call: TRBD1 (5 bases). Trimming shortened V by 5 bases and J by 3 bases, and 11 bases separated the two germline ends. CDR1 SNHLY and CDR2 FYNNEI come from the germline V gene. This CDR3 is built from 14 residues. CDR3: CASSLARANQPQHF. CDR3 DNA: TGTGCCAGCAGTTTGGCCAGGGCCAATCAGCCCCAGCATTTT.

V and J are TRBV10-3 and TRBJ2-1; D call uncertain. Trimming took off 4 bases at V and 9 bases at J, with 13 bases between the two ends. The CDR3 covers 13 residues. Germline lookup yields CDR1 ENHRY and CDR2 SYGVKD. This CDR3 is CAISVGRQAEQFF. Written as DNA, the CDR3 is TGTGCCATCAGTGTTGGCCGTCAGGCTGAGCAGTTCTTC.

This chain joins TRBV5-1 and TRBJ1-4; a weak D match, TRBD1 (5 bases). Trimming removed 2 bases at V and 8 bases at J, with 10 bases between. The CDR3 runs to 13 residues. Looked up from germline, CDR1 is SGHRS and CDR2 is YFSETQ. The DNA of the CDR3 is TGCGCCAGCAGCTTCGGGGGTAGCGAAAAACTGTTTTTT. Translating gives CASSFGGSEKLFF.

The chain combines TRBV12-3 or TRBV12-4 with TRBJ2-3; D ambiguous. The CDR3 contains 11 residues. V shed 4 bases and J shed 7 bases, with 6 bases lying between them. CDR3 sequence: CASSSVHTQYF. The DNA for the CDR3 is TGTGCCAGCAGTTCGGTCCATACGCAGTATTTT.

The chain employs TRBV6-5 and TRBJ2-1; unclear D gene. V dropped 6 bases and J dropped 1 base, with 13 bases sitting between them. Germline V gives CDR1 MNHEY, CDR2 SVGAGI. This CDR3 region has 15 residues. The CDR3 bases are TGTGCCAGCAGCCTAGTGGGTGCGTCCTACAATGAGCAGTTCTTC. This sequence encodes CASSLVGASYNEQFF.

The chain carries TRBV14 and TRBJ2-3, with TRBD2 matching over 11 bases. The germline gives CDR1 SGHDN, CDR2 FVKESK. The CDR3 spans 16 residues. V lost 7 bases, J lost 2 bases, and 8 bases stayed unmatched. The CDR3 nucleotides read TGTGCCAGCAACCAGGGACTAGCGGAAACCACAGATACGCAGTATTTT. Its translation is CASNQGLAETTDTQYF.

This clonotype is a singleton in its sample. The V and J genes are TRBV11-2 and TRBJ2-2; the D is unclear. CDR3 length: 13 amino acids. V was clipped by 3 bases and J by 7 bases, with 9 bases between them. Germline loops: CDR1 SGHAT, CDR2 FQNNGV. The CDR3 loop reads CASSFSFGGELFF. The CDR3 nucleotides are TGTGCCAGCAGCTTTTCGTTTGGCGGGGAGCTGTTTTTT.

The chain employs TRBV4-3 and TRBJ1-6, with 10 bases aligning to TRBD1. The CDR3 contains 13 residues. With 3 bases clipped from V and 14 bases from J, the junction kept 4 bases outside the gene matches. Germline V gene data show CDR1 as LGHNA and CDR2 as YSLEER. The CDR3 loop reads CASSHDRGLSLHF. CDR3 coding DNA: TGCGCCAGCAGCCACGACAGGGGGCTTTCCCTCCACTTT.

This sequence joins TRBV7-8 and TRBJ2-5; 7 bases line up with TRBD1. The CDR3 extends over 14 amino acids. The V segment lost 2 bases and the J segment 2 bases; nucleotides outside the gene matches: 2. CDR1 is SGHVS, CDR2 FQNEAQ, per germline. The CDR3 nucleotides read TGTGCCAGCAGCTTACGGACAGGACAAGAGACCCAGTACTTC. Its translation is CASSLRTGQETQYF. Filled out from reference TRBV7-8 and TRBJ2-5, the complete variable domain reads GAGVSQSPRYKVAKRGQDVALRCDPISGHVSLFWYQQALGQGPEFLTYFQNEAQLDKSGLPSDRFFAERPEGSVSTLKIQRTQQEDSAVYLCASSLRTGQETQYFGPGTRLLVL.

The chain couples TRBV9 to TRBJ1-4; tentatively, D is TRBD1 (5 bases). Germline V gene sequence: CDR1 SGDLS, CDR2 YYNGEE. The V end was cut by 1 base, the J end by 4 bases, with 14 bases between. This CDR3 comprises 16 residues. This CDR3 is CASSVTPGGGNEKLFF. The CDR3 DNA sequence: TGTGCCAGCAGCGTAACCCCCGGGGGAGGTAATGAAAAACTGTTTTTT.

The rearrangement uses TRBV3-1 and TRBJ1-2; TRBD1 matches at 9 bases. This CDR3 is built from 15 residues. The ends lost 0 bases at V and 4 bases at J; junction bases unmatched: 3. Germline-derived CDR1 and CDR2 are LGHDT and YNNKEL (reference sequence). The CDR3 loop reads CASSQEQGAFYGYTF. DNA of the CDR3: TGTGCCAGCAGCCAAGAACAGGGGGCTTTCTATGGCTACACCTTC. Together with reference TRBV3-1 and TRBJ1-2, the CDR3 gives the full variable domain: DTAVSQTPKYLVTQMGNDKSIKCEQNLGHDTMYWYKQDSKKFLKIMFSYNNKELIINETVPNRFSPKSPDKAHLNLHINSLELGDSAVYFCASSQEQGAFYGYTFGSGTRLTVV.

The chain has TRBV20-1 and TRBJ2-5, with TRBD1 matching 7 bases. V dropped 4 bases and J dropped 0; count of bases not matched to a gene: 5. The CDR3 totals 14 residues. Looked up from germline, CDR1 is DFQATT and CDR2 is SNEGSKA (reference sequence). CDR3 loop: CSATSDRDQETQYF. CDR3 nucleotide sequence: TGCAGTGCTACCTCCGACAGGGACCAAGAGACCCAGTACTTC.

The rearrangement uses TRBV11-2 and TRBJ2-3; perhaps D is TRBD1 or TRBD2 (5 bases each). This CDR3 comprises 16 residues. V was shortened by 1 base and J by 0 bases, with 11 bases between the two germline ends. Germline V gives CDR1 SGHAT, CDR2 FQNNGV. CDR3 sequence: CASSLAGLTSTDTQYF. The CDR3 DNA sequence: TGTGCCAGCAGCTTAGCGGGGCTAACTAGCACAGATACGCAGTATTTT.

CDR3 DNA sequence: TGTGCCAGCAGCTTATTTCGGGACAGGGTCACAGATACGCAGTATTTT. Residues: CASSLFRDRVTDTQYF. V gene TRBV7-8 combines with J gene TRBJ2-3, with 9 positions matching TRBD1. This CDR3 comprises 16 residues. Germline trimming cut 2 bases from V and 2 bases from J; bases unmatched to any gene: 5. The germline V gene has CDR1 SGHVS and CDR2 FQNEAQ.

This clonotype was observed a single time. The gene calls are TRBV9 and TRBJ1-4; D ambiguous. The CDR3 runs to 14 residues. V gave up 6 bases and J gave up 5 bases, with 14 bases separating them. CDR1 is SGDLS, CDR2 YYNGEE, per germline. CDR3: CASTEGLRNEKLFF. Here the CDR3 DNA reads TGTGCCAGCACCGAAGGGCTTCGGAATGAAAAACTGTTTTTT.